These 5 T cell receptor beta chains came from one sample sequenced in a study of identical twins. One entry per CDR3 protein, called by TCRdb with MiXCR from the 5' RACE reads. The sample records some 1,700,000 distinct CDR3 sequences, about 31% being singletons. The sequenced sample was cord blood. The source is a newborn girl in good health.

In this sample, this clonotype turned up many times. This sequence joins TRBV5-1 and TRBJ2-7; TRBD1 agrees at 9 bases. Germline trimming cut 0 bases from V and 3 bases from J; bases unmatched to any gene: 4. The CDR3 sequence is 15 residues long. Germline V lookup: CDR1 SGHRS, CDR2 YFSETQ. The DNA of the CDR3 is TGCGCCAGCAGCTTGGGACAGGGGGACCACTACGAGCAGTACTTC. This codes for CASSLGQGDHYEQYF.

The DNA for the CDR3 is TGTGCCAGCAGCCCGACCGGGACTAGCGGGAGTCTAGTCACCGGGGAGCTGTTTTTT. Amino acid sequence: CASSPTGTSGSLVTGELFF. V gene TRBV14 combines with J gene TRBJ2-2; 14 nucleotides agree with TRBD2. This CDR3 contains 19 residues. Germline V gives CDR1 SGHDN, CDR2 FVKESK. With 4 bases clipped from V and 4 bases from J, the junction kept 11 bases outside the gene matches.

A note on this clonotype: One end of the junction varies from germline; a read error may be responsible. V is TRBV27 and J is TRBJ2-6, with D unresolved. The CDR3 covers 16 residues. CDR1 and CDR2 (germline): MNHEY, SMNVEV (reference sequence). This chain's CDR3 is CACSLSGSSGANVLTF. CDR3 nucleotides: TGTGCCTGCAGTTTATCTGGGTCCTCTGGGGCCAACGTCCTGACTTTC.

The CDR3 nucleotides are TGTGCCAGCAGTGAAATCTGGGGGGACAATGAGCAGTTCTTC. This translates into CASSEIWGDNEQFF. The rearrangement uses TRBV2 and TRBJ2-1, with TRBD2 as a possible D gene (6 bases). The CDR3 spans 14 residues. Trimming stripped 2 bases from V and 5 bases from J, with 10 bases between. In germline, CDR1 is SNHLY, CDR2 FYNNEI.

This rearrangement joins TRBV15 to TRBJ2-5, with no clear D. The CDR3 is made up of 14 amino acids. Germline-derived CDR1 and CDR2 are LNHNV and YYDKDF (reference sequence). V lost 4 bases to trimming and J lost 5 bases, with 14 bases between them. The chain's CDR3 is CATSTRLGRETQYF. The CDR3 bases are TGTGCCACCAGCACTCGGCTAGGGCGGGAGACCCAGTACTTC.